Sequencing of this T cell receptor (beta chain) was carried out in a study of T cells in narcolepsy. Regarding the study as a whole: Reportedly, autoreactive clonotypes were serially detected in patients' blood but not controls'. Same-patient CSF and blood CD4+ T cell clonotypes included HCRT-specific and TRIB2-specific autoreactive ones. Autoreactive clone sequences were missing from some blood memory CD4+ repertoires.

TCRdb keeps only in-frame clones here, not all; method: immunoSEQ multiplex PCR. The sample shows just over 20,000 clones, about 90% of them seen only once. Trimming cost V 4 bases and J 0 bases, with 7 bases left between them. Looked up from germline, CDR1 is LGHNA and CDR2 is YSLEER. This CDR3 spans 14 amino acids. As concerns this clone: Its specificity is not known.

The rearrangement joins TRBV4-3 to TRBJ1-5, with D uncertain. The source material was CD45RA- memory CD4+ T cells from PBMCs. This sequence originates from a human donor with narcolepsy. The CDR3 protein is CASSRDGSNQPQHF. The DNA of the CDR3 is TGCGCCAGCAGCCGAGACGGTAGCAATCAGCCCCAGCATTTT.